This T cell receptor beta chain was identified in a study of blood T cells in healthy people across ages. Study results and caveats: Relative to aged donors, long-lived donors carried more naive CD4+ cells and displayed higher diversity. Any changes in expanded clonotypes were possibly confounded, as donor CMV status remained unknown. TCR beta diversity correlated strongly with naive T cell percentage.

A word on this clonotype: Its antigen remains unidentified.

The CDR3 spans 17 residues. Germline V gives CDR1 LGHDT, CDR2 YNNKEL (reference sequence). The junction had 11 bases not matched to a gene; V was cut back by 7 bases and J by 2 bases. The sample providers were healthy Caucasian people from Russia, aged about 6 to 95. A second PCR, run for about 7 to 12 cycles, used a sample-barcoded 5' primer plus a J-beta primer mix. TCRdb re-derived calls from the 5' RACE reads in MiXCR, one entry per CDR3 protein. The sample comprises about 730,000 distinct CDR3 sequences, around 46% of which are singletons, and 20% to 25% rests with the top ten. The genes are TRBV3-1 and TRBJ2-1; 10 bases are a match to TRBD1. The sequenced sample consisted of blood. The receptor was derived from a woman aged 55 to 70 in good health. The CDR3 sequence is CASTSLVGTGAYNEQFF. CDR3 coding DNA: TGTGCCAGCACATCGTTAGTCGGGACAGGGGCCTACAATGAGCAGTTCTTC.